This paragraph reports one T cell receptor beta chain. The data are from a study of blood T cell repertoires in COVID-19. Study-wide background: The samples span acute and convalescent COVID-19 from the United States, Italy and Spain. Nucleic acid was either cDNA or gDNA, and it came from T cells, B-cell-depleted T cells, or PBMCs.

The CDR3 covers 12 residues. V was trimmed by 2 bases and J by 4 bases, leaving 8 bases between them. Germline lookup yields CDR1 SQVTM and CDR2 ANQGSEA. The repertoire was sequenced with immunoSEQ multiplex PCR; TCRdb's copy has only in-frame clones and lacks some. The data contain about 69,000 clones, under 95% of them seen just once; the ten biggest clones take up 4.8%. The sequencing input was peripheral blood. This chain links TRBV29-1 with TRBJ1-2; maybe TRBD1 (5 bases). This TCR was recovered from a woman aged 60-75 years with active COVID-19. In nucleotides, the CDR3 is TGCAGCGTTGAACAGGGTGCCTATGGCTACACCTTC. Translated: CSVEQGAYGYTF. Complete variable domain (other parts from reference TRBV29-1 and TRBJ1-2): SAVISQKPSRDICQRGTSLTIQCQVDSQVTMMFWYRQQPGQSLTLIATANQGSEATYESGFVIDKFPISRPNLTFSTLTVSNMSPEDSSIYLCSVEQGAYGYTFGSGTRLTVV.